Below are 14 T cell receptor beta chains sequenced from a single sample in a study of radiotherapy plus CTLA-4 blockade in lung cancer. Data came from immunoSEQ multiplex PCR; TCRdb stores just in-frame clones and leaves some out. In the table there are 40,000 to 60,000 clones, more than 75% of which are singletons. The sequences come from peripheral blood, collected from a patient treated with radiotherapy plus ipilimumab. These TCRs come from a human donor with non-small cell lung cancer who had stable disease on radiotherapy plus ipilimumab.

J is TRBJ1-2 and V is TRBV18; D is uncertain. Germline V gives CDR1 KGHSH, CDR2 LQKENI. This CDR3 comprises 14 residues. V was pared by 4 bases and J by 6 bases, with 15 bases between. The CDR3 nucleotides are TGTGCCAGCTCACTGGGTTCGGACTGGAATGGCTACACCTTC. Protein: CASSLGSDWNGYTF.

This clone was detected only a few times. The chain links TRBV27 to TRBJ1-1; the D gene is possibly TRBD1 (5 bases). The CDR3 covers 15 residues. V was pared by 0 bases and J by 1 base, with 9 bases between. In germline, CDR1 is MNHEY, CDR2 SMNVEV (reference sequence). CDR3 DNA: TGTGCCAGCAGTTTATCCCGGGGGGGGAACACTGAAGCTTTCTTT. It translates to CASSLSRGGNTEAFF.

The gene calls are TRBV2 and TRBJ2-7, with a tentative D call TRBD1 (6 bases). The CDR3 runs to 14 residues. V lost 6 bases and J lost 3, with 15 bases in between. Germline-derived CDR1 and CDR2 are SNHLY and FYNNEI. The CDR3 coding sequence is TGTGCCAGCAGGACCGGGACATTTTACTACGAGCAGTACTTC. Protein: CASRTGTFYYEQYF.

J is TRBJ1-2 and V is TRBV10-3, with 7 bases that match TRBD1. The CDR3 sequence is 12 residues long. With V trimmed by 3 bases and J by 8 bases, 3 bases remained unmatched. Germline CDR1 is ENHRY and CDR2 is SYGVKD. Written as DNA, the CDR3 is TGTGCCATCAGTGAACGACAGGGAGGCTACACCTTC. This sequence encodes CAISERQGGYTF.

The chain uses TRBV27 and TRBJ1-2, with 8 bases lining up with TRBD1. V lost 4 bases to trimming and J lost 0 bases; unmatched junction nucleotides: 13. CDR1 MNHEY and CDR2 SMNVEV come from the germline V gene (reference sequence). The CDR3 spans 18 residues. CDR3 sequence: CASSSSGQGDPSNYGYTF. The CDR3 nucleotides read TGTGCCAGCAGTTCCTCTGGACAGGGTGACCCTTCTAACTATGGCTACACCTTC.

V usage is TRBV30 and J usage is TRBJ2-1, with TRBD1 as a possible D gene (5 bases). The CDR3 covers 14 residues. Trimming took off 1 base at V and 6 bases at J, with 13 bases between the two ends. Germline values: CDR1 GTSNPN, CDR2 SVGIG (reference sequence). The CDR3: CAWSASGFGNEQFF. CDR3 coding DNA: TGTGCCTGGAGTGCTTCAGGGTTTGGCAATGAGCAGTTCTTC.

This chain joins TRBV11-2 and TRBJ1-4; maybe TRBD1 (5 bases). The V gene lost 5 bases and the J gene lost 8 bases, with 18 bases spanning the gap. CDR3 size: 15 residues. Per germline, CDR1 SGHAT and CDR2 FQNNGV. The CDR3 nucleotides are TGTGCCAGCAGCCCAGGACGCTTGGGGCGGGAAAAACTGTTTTTT. Its protein product is CASSPGRLGREKLFF.

The CDR3 bases are TGTGCCTGGAGAGCCGGACAGGGCCGCTACAATGAGCAGTTCTTC. Protein product: CAWRAGQGRYNEQFF. The J gene is TRBJ2-1, the V gene TRBV30; 8 positions match TRBD1. V was pared by 3 bases and J by 3 bases, with 7 bases of the junction left unmatched. The CDR3 loop spans 15 amino acids. CDR1 GTSNPN and CDR2 SVGIG come from the germline V gene (reference sequence).

The rearrangement uses TRBV2 and TRBJ2-1, with 7 nucleotides matching TRBD2. The CDR3 is made up of 16 amino acids. In germline, CDR1 is SNHLY, CDR2 FYNNEI. Trimming took 8 bases from V and 0 from J; bases not matched to a gene: 10. The CDR3 spells CASPRLARSSYNEQFF. DNA of the CDR3: TGTGCCAGCCCTAGACTAGCCCGAAGCTCCTACAATGAGCAGTTCTTC.

This rearrangement joins TRBV2 to TRBJ2-3; TRBD2 matches at 9 bases. The CDR3 sequence is 14 residues long. V was pared by 7 bases and J by 6 bases, with 8 bases of the junction left unmatched. Germline V gene data show CDR1 as SNHLY and CDR2 as FYNNEI. The chain's CDR3 is CASTAGGPGDTQYF. In DNA form, the CDR3 reads TGTGCCAGCACGGCGGGAGGGCCCGGTGATACGCAGTATTTT.

The J gene is TRBJ2-1, the V gene TRBV7-8, with TRBD2 matching over 8 bases. The germline V gene has CDR1 SGHVS and CDR2 FQNEAQ. This CDR3 has 15 amino acids. The J segment lost 2 bases and the V segment lost 2 bases, leaving 2 bases of the junction unmatched. The CDR3: CASSLLAGPYNEQFF. CDR3 DNA sequence: TGTGCCAGCAGCTTACTAGCGGGTCCCTACAATGAGCAGTTCTTC.

The V gene is TRBV7-2, the J gene TRBJ2-1; 9 bases match TRBD2. The CDR3 loop spans 14 amino acids. Trimming cost V 3 bases and J 4 bases; bases outside gene matches: 1. Germline V gene lookup returns CDR1 SGHTA and CDR2 FQGNSA. The CDR3, as DNA: TGTGCCAGCAGCTTTCTAGCGGGGTACAATGAGCAGTTCTTC. Translation: CASSFLAGYNEQFF.

There are a few counts of this clone. The chain couples TRBV19 to TRBJ2-5, with D perhaps TRBD2 (6 bases). Deletions cut 5 bases from V and 5 bases from J, with 12 bases between. Germline CDR1 LNHDA, CDR2 SQIVND (reference sequence). CDR3 size: 13 residues. The CDR3 here is CASSGGLGETQYF. CDR3 DNA: TGTGCCAGTAGTGGAGGGCTGGGCGAGACCCAGTACTTC. The full variable domain, rest sourced from reference TRBV19 and TRBJ2-5, is DGGITQSPKYLFRKEGQNVTLSCEQNLNHDAMYWYRQDPGQGLRLIYYSQIVNDFQKGDIAEGYSVSREKKESFPLTVTSAQKNPTAFYLCASSGGLGETQYFGPGTRLLVL.

The CDR3 sequence: CASSSLDSGNEQFF. The CDR3 nucleotides are TGTGCCAGCAGTTCCCTGGACTCCGGGAATGAGCAGTTCTTC. The genes are TRBV28 and TRBJ2-1; D possibly corresponds to TRBD2 (5 bases). Germline V CDR1 and CDR2: MDHEN, SYDVKM. The CDR3 runs 14 residues. V dropped 4 bases and J dropped 7 bases, with 14 bases sitting between them.